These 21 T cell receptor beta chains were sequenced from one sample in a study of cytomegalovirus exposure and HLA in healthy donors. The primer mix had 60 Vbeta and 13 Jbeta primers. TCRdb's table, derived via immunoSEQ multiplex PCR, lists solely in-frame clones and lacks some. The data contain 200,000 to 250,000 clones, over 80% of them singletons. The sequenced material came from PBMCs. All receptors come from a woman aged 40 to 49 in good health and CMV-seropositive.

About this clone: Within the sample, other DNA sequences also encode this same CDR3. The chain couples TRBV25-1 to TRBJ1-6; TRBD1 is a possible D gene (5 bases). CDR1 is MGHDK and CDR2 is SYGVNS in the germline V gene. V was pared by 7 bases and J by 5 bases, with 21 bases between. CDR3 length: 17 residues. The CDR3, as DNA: TGTGCCAGCAAGGCAAACCCAGGGCGACTCAATAATTCACCCCTCCACTTT. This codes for CASKANPGRLNNSPLHF. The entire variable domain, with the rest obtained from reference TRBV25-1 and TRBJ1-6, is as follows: EADIYQTPRYLVIGTGKKITLECSQTMGHDKMYWYQQDPGMELHLIHYSYGVNSTEKGDLSSESTVSRIRTEHFPLTLESARPSHTSQYLCASKANPGRLNNSPLHFGNGTRLTVT.

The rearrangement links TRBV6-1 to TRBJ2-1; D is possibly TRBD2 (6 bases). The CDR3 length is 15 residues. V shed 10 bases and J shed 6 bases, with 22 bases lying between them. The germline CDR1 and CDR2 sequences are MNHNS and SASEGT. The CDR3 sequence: CAKSPEGRPLNEQFF. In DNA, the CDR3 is TGTGCCAAAAGCCCGGAGGGCCGACCCCTCAATGAGCAGTTCTTC.

The CDR3 nucleotides read TGTGCCTGGAGTGTACCGCGGCTTAACTATGGCTACACCTTC. As protein: CAWSVPRLNYGYTF. The J gene is TRBJ1-2, the V gene TRBV30; D is unclear. With 0 bases removed from V and 1 base from J, the gap between germline ends came to 9 bases. The CDR3 is made up of 14 amino acids. CDR1 is GTSNPN and CDR2 is SVGIG in the germline V gene (reference sequence).

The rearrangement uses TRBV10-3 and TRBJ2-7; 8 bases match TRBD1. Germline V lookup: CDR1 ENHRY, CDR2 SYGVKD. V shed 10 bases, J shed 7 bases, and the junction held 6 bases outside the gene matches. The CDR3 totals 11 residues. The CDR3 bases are TGTGCCAGCCAGGGGGCCAGAGAGCAGTACTTC. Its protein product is CASQGAREQYF.

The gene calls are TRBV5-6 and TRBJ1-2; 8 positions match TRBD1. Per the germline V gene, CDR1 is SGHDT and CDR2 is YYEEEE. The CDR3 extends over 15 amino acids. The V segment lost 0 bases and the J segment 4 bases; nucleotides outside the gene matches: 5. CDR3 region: CASSLVGQGGYGYTF. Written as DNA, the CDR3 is TGTGCCAGCAGCTTGGTCGGACAGGGAGGCTATGGCTACACCTTC.

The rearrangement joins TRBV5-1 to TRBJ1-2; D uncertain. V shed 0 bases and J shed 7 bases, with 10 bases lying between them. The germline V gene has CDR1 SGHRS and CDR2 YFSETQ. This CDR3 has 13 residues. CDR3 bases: TGCGCCAGCAGCTTGGCAGCTAGGAGTGGCTACACCTTC. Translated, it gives CASSLAARSGYTF.

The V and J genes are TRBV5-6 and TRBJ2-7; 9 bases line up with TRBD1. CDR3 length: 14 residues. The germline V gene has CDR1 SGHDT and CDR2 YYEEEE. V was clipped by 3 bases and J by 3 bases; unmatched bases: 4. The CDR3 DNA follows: TGTGCCAGCAGCTGGACAGGGGTTGGCTACGAGCAGTACTTC. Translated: CASSWTGVGYEQYF.

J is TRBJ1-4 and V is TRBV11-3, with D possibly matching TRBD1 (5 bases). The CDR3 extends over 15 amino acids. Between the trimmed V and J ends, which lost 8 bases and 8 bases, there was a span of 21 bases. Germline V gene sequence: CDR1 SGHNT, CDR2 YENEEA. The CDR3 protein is CASWAPQGLGEKLFF. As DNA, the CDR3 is TGTGCCAGCTGGGCCCCGCAGGGTTTAGGGGAAAAACTGTTTTTT.

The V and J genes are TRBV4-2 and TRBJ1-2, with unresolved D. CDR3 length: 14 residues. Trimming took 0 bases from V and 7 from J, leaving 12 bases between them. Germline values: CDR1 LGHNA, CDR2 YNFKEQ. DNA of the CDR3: TGTGCCAGCAGCCAAGATGGAGGGATCGGTGGCTACACCTTC. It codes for CASSQDGGIGGYTF.

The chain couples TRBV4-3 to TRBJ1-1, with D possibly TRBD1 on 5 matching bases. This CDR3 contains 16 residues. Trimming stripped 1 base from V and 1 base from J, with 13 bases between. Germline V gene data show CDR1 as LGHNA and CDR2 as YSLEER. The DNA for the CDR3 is TGCGCCAGCAGCCAAGGGGGCCGGCCGGGGAACACTGAAGCTTTCTTT. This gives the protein CASSQGGRPGNTEAFF.

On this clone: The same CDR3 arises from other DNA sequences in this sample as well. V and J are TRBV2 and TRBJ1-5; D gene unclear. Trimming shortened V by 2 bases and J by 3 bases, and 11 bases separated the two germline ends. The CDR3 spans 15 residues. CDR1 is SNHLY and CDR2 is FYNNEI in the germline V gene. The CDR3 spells CASSESGRPNQPQHF. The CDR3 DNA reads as TGTGCCAGCAGTGAAAGCGGCAGACCCAATCAGCCCCAGCATTTT. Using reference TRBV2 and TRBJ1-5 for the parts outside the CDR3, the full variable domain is EPEVTQTPSHQVTQMGQEVILRCVPISNHLYFYWYRQILGQKVEFLVSFYNNEISEKSEIFDDQFSVERPDGSNFTLKIRSTKLEDSAMYFCASSESGRPNQPQHFGDGTRLSIL.

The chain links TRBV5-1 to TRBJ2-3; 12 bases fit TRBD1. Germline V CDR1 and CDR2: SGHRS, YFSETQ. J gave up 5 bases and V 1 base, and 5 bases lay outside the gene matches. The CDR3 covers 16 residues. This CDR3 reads CASSLSGTGGVDTQYF. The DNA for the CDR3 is TGCGCCAGCAGCTTGTCGGGGACAGGGGGCGTAGATACGCAGTATTTT.

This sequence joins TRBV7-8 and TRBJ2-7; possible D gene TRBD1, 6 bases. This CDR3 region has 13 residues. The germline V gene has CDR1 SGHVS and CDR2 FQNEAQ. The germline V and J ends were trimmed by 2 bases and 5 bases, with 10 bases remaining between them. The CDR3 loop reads CASSLKGDHEQYF. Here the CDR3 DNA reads TGTGCCAGCAGCTTAAAGGGGGATCACGAGCAGTACTTC.

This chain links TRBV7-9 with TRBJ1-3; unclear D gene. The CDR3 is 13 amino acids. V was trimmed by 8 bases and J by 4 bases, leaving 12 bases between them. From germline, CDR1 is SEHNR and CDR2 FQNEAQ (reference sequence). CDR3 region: CASGERRGNTIYF. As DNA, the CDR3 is TGTGCCAGCGGAGAAAGGAGGGGAAACACCATATATTTT.

CDR3 nucleotides: TGTGCCAGCAGCAACCTAGCGGGGACCACAGATACGCAGTATTTT. The encoded protein is CASSNLAGTTDTQYF. The chain links TRBV16 to TRBJ2-3; 9 nucleotides match TRBD2. The CDR3 totals 15 residues. Looked up from germline, CDR1 is KGHSY and CDR2 is FQNENV. Trimming removed 5 bases from V and 2 bases from J; junction bases left unmatched: 5. Drawing the rest from reference TRBV16 and TRBJ2-3, the complete variable domain is GEEVAQTPKHLVRGEGQKAKLYCAPIKGHSYVFWYQQVLKNEFKFLISFQNENVFDETGMPKERFSAKCLPNSPCSLEIQATKLEDSAVYFCASSNLAGTTDTQYFGPGTRLTVL.

As DNA, the CDR3 is TGTGCCACACTAGCGGGGCGCGACACTGAAGCTTTCTTT. Its protein product is CATLAGRDTEAFF. This chain joins TRBV10-3 and TRBJ1-1, with D possibly TRBD1 on 5 matching bases. Germline V gene lookup returns CDR1 ENHRY and CDR2 SYGVKD. The V end lost 10 bases, the J end lost 3 bases, and 15 bases lay between the germline ends. The CDR3 loop spans 13 amino acids.

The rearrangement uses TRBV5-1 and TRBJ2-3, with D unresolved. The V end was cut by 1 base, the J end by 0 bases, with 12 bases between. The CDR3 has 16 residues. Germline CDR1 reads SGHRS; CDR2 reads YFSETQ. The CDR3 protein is CASSLMADISTDTQYF. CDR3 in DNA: TGCGCCAGCAGCTTGATGGCAGATATTAGCACAGATACGCAGTATTTT.

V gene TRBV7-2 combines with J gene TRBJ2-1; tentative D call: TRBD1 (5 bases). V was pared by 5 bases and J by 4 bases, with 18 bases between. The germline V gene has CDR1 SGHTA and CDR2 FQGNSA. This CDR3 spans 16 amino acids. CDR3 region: CASSRMLGQTYNEQFF. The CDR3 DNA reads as TGTGCCAGCAGCCGCATGCTTGGACAAACGTACAATGAGCAGTTCTTC.

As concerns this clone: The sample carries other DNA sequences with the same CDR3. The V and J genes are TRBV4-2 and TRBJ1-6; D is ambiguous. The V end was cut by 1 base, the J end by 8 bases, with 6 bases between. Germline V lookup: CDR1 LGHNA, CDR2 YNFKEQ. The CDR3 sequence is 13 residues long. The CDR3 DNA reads TGTGCCAGCAGCCAAGGGAGGGATTCACCCCTCCACTTT. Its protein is CASSQGRDSPLHF.

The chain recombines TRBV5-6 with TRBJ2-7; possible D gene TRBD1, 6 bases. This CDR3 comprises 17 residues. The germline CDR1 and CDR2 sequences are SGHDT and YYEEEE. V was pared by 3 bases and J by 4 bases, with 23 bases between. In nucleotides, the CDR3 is TGTGCCAGCAGCTCCCAAACAGGGTATTTGGACGAGTACGAGCAGTACTTC. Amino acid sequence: CASSSQTGYLDEYEQYF.

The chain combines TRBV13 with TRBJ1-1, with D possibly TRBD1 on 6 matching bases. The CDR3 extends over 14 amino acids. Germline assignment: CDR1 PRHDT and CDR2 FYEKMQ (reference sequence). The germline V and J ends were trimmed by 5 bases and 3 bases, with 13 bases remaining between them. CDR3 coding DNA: TGTGCCAGCAGCCCCCAGGGGATGGACACTGAAGCTTTCTTT. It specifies CASSPQGMDTEAFF.